This TCR beta chain was sequenced during a study of blood T cell repertoires in COVID-19. Study-level background: Acute-phase and convalescent COVID-19 samples originated in the United States, Italy and Spain. PBMCs, B-cell-depleted T cells, or T cells were the source of the cDNA or gDNA that made up the material.

Study processing details: Estimation of nucleated cell counts relied on the amplification of reference gene primers. The method was immunoSEQ multiplex PCR; TCRdb's version includes in-frame clones alone and lacks a portion of them. The V and J calls and the clone size are those of that table, but D and trimming were determined from the DNA. The repertoire has roughly 300,000 clones, more than 75% of them found once; the top ten carry approximately 7.8%. The germline V and J ends were trimmed by 4 bases and 4 bases, with 13 bases remaining between them. The CDR3 is 14 residues long. Looked up from germline, CDR1 is MRHNA and CDR2 is SNTAGT.

The chain has TRBV6-4 and TRBJ1-1; D call uncertain. This clonotype originated in a woman aged 50 to 60 who had recovered from COVID-19. The specimen sequenced was peripheral blood. CDR3 DNA: TGTGCCAGCAGTGTTGAGTCGACGGGCACTGAAGCTTTCTTT. Its protein product is CASSVESTGTEAFF.